The 5 T cell receptor beta chains in this list originate from one sample, sequenced in a study of cytomegalovirus exposure and HLA in healthy donors. Data came from immunoSEQ multiplex PCR; TCRdb stores just in-frame clones and leaves some out. The sample records 150,000 or so clones, roughly nine tenths being singletons. Material for sequencing was PBMCs. These receptors were obtained from a woman between 18 and 29 years old in good health and CMV-seronegative.

V is TRBV5-1 and J is TRBJ2-5, with 7 nucleotides matching TRBD1. The CDR3 spans 13 residues. From germline, CDR1 is SGHRS and CDR2 YFSETQ. J lost 5 bases, V lost 4 bases, and 5 bases had no gene match. CDR3 nucleotide sequence: TGCGCCAGCAGCCCGACAGGGTTGGAGACCCAGTACTTC. Protein product: CASSPTGLETQYF.

V and J are TRBV4-1 and TRBJ1-5, with 7 bases matching TRBD1. CDR1 is MGHRA and CDR2 is YSYEKL in the germline V gene. V lost 1 base and J lost 4; bases outside the gene matches: 4. This CDR3 contains 15 residues. DNA for the CDR3: TGCGCCAGCAGCCAAGTTGGACAGGAGAATCAGCCCCAGCATTTT. It specifies CASSQVGQENQPQHF.

The chain has TRBV4-1 and TRBJ1-5; the match to TRBD1 covers 7 bases. V dropped 2 bases and J dropped 4; count of bases not matched to a gene: 5. Per the germline V gene, CDR1 is MGHRA and CDR2 is YSYEKL. The CDR3 totals 15 residues. The DNA of the CDR3 is TGCGCCAGCAGCCAACCCGGACAGGTAAATCAGCCCCAGCATTTT. Its protein product is CASSQPGQVNQPQHF.

The CDR3 DNA sequence: TGCGCCAGCAGCCCCAGATTCAGCGCGGGCACAGATACGCAGTATTTT. This encodes CASSPRFSAGTDTQYF. This chain connects TRBV5-1 to TRBJ2-3; no clear D gene. V shed 4 bases and J shed 1 base, with 16 bases lying between them. The germline V gene encodes CDR1 SGHRS and CDR2 YFSETQ. The CDR3 length is 16 residues.

This clone has more than one count but fewer than ten. The rearrangement links TRBV18 to TRBJ1-2; D might be TRBD1 (5 bases). The CDR3 is 14 residues long. V gave up 3 bases and J gave up 2 bases, with 10 bases separating them. Germline CDR1 is KGHSH and CDR2 is LQKENI. This CDR3 is CASSPAGGNYGYTF. CDR3 in DNA: TGTGCCAGCTCACCCGCCGGGGGGAACTATGGCTACACCTTC.